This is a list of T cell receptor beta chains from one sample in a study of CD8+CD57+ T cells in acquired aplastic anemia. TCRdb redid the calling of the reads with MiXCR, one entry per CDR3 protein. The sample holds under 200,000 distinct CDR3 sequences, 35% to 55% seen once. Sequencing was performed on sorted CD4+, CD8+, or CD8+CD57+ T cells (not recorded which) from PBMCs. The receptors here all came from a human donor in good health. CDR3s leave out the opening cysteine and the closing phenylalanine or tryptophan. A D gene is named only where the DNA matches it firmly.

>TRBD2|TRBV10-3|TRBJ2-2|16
AISDWEGGRVVTGELF
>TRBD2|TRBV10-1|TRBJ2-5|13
ASSEGLAVGETQY
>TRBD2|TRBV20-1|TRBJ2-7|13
SASGLALSSYEQY
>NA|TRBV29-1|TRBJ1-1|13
SATPRRLEDTEAF
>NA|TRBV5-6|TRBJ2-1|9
ASSFDLEQF
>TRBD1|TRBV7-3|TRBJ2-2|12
ASSSRQGTGELF
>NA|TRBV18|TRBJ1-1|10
ASSPGNTEAF
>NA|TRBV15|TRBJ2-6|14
ATSEVGGSGANVLT
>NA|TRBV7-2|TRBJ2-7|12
ASSFGASLYEQY
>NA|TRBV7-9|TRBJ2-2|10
ASSLISRELF
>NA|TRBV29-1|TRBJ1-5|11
SVARGLNQPQH
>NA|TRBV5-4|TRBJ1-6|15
ASSSGQLSSYNSPLH
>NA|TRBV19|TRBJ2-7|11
ASSIGGKYEQY
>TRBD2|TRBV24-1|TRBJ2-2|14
ATETSGGPNTGELF
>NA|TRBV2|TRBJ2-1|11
ASRGSSYNEQF
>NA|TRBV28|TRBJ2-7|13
ASSPPGQGVYEQY
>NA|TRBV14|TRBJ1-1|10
ASSPGFTEAF
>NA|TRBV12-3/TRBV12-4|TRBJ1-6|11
ASSLRGYSPLH
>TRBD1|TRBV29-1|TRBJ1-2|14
SVEDRGTGGNYGYT
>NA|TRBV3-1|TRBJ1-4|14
ASSQDLGGTNEKLF
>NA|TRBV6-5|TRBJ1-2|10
ASSYLQGGYT
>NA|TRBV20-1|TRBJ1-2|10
SALSGDYGYT
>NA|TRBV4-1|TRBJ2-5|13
ASSRPGGPGETQY
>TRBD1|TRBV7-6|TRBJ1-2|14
ASSLATGDYPGGYT
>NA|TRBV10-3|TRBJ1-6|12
AISESTMNSPLH
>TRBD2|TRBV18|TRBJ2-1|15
ASSRIAGGRMYNEQF
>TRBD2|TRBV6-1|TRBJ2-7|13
ASSDGGFSGQGQY
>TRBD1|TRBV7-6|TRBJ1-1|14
ASSTAPGQGGTEAF
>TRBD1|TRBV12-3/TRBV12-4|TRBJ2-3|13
ASRRRHRGPDTQY
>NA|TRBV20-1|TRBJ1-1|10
SAPGDGGEAF
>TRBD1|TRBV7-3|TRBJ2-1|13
ASSLDRGTYNEQF
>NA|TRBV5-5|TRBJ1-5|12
ASSLDGTNQPQH
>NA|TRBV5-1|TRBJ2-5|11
ASSTLPGETQY
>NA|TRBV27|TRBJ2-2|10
ASSPIAGELF
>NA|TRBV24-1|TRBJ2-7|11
ATSDGEWREQY